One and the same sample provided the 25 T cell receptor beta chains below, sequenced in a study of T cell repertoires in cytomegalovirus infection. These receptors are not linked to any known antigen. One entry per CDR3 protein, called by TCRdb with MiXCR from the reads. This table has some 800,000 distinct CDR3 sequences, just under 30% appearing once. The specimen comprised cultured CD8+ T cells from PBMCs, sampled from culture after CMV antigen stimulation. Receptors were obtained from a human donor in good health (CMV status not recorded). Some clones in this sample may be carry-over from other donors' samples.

CDR3 nucleotide sequence: TGCTCCCTCTTGGGGGTAACCGGGGAGCTGTTTTTT. Protein product: CSLLGVTGELFF. V and J are TRBV29-1 and TRBJ2-2; D is possibly TRBD1 or TRBD2 (5 bases each). CDR3 length: 12 residues. Germline values: CDR1 SQVTM, CDR2 ANQGSEA.

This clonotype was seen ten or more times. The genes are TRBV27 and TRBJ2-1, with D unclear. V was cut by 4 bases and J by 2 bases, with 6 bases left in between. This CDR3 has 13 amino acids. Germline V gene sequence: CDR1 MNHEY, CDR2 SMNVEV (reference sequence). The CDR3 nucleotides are TGTGCCAGCAGTTGGAACGCCTACAATGAGCAGTTCTTC. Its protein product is CASSWNAYNEQFF.

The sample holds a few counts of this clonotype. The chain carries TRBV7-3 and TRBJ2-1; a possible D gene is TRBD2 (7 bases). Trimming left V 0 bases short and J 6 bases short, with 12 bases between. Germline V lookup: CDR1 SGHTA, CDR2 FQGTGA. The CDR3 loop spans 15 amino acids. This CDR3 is CASSLTGGLVNEQFF. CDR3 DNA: TGTGCCAGCAGCTTAACGGGGGGGCTTGTCAATGAGCAGTTCTTC.

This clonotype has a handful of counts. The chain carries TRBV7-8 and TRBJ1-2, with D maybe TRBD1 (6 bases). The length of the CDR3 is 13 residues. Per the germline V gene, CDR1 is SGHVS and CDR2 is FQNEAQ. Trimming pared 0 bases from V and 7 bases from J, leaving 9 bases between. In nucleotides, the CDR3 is TGTGCCAGCAGCTTAGCGGCAGGGGCTGGCTACACCTTC. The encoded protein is CASSLAAGAGYTF. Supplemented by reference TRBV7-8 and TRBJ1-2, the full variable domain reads GAGVSQSPRYKVAKRGQDVALRCDPISGHVSLFWYQQALGQGPEFLTYFQNEAQLDKSGLPSDRFFAERPEGSVSTLKIQRTQQEDSAVYLCASSLAAGAGYTFGSGTRLTVV.

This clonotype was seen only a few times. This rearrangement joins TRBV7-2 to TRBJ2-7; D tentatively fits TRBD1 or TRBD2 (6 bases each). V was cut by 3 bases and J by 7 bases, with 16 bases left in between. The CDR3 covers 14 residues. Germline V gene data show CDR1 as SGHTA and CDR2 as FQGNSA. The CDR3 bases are TGTGCCAGCAGCTTTGGTCCGGGGGCCGGGGAGCAGTACGTC. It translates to CASSFGPGAGEQYV.

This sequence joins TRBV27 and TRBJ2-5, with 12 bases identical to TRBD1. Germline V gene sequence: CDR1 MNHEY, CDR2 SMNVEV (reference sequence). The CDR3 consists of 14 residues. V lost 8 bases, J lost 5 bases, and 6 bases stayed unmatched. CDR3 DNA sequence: TGTGCCAGCGGCGGGACAGGGGGCTGGGAGACCCAGTACTTC. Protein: CASGGTGGWETQYF.

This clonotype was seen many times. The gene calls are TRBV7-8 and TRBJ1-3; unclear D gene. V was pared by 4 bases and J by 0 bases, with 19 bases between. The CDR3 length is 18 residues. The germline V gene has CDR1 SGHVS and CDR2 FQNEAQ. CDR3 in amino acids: CASSSTRHSVGSGNTIYF. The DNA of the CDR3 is TGTGCCAGCAGCTCTACTCGGCACAGCGTAGGCTCTGGAAACACCATATATTTT. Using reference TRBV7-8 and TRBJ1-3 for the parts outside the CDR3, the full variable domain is GAGVSQSPRYKVAKRGQDVALRCDPISGHVSLFWYQQALGQGPEFLTYFQNEAQLDKSGLPSDRFFAERPEGSVSTLKIQRTQQEDSAVYLCASSSTRHSVGSGNTIYFGEGSWLTVV.

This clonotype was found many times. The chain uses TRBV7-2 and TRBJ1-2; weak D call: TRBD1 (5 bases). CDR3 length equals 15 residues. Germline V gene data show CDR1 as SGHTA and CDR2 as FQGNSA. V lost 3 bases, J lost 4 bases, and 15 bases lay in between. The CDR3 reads CASSLGGGMGYGYTF. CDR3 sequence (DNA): TGTGCCAGCAGCTTGGGGGGAGGGATGGGCTATGGCTACACCTTC. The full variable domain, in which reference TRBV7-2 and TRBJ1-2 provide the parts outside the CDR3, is GAGVSQSPSNKVTEKGKDVELRCDPISGHTALYWYRQSLGQGLEFLIYFQGNSAPDKSGLPSDRFSAERTGGSVSTLTIQRTQQEDSAVYLCASSLGGGMGYGYTFGSGTRLTVV.

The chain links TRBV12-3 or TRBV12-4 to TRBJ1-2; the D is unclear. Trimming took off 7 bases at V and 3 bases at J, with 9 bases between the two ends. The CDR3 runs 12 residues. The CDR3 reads CASNKGYYGYTF. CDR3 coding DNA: TGTGCCAGCAACAAGGGATACTATGGCTACACCTTC.

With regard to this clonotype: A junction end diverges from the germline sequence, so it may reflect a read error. The CDR3 spells CASSFRGRHF. The CDR3, as DNA: TGTGCCAGCAGTTTCCGGGGTAGGCACTTC. This chain joins TRBV27 and TRBJ2-7; perhaps TRBD2 as D (5 bases). CDR1 and CDR2 (germline): MNHEY, SMNVEV (reference sequence). There are 10 residues in the CDR3.

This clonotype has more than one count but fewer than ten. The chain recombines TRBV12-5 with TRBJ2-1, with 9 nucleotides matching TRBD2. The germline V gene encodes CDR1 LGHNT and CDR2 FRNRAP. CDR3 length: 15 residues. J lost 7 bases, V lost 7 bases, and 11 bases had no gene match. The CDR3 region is CASALSGGTANEQFF. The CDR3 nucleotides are TGTGCTAGTGCCCTTAGCGGGGGCACCGCGAATGAGCAGTTCTTC.

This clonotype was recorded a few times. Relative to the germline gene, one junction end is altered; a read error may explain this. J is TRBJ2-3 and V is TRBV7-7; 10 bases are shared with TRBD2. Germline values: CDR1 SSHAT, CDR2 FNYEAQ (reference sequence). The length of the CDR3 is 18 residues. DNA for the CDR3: TGTGCTAGCAGCTCGAGCAACGGAGCGGGGGGGCCCTTAGATACGCAGTATTTT. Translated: CASSSSNGAGGPLDTQYF. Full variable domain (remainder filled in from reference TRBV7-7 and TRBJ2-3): GAGVSQSPRYKVTKRGQDVTLRCDPISSHATLYWYQQALGQGPEFLTYFNYEAQPDKSGLPSDRFSAERPEGSISTLTIQRTEQRDSAMYRCASSSSNGAGGPLDTQYFGPGTRLTVL.

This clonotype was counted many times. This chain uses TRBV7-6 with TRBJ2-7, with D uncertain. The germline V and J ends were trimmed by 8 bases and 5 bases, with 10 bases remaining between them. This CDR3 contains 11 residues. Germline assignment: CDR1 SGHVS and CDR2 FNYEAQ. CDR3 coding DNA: TGTGCCAGCGTAATGGGTGACGAGCAGTACTTC. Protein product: CASVMGDEQYF.

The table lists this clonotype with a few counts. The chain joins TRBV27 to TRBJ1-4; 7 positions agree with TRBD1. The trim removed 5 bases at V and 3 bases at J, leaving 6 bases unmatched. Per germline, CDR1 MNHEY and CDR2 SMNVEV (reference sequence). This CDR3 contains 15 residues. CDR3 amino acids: CASSPGDSSNEKLFF. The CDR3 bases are TGTGCCAGCAGTCCAGGGGACAGTTCTAATGAAAAACTGTTTTTT.

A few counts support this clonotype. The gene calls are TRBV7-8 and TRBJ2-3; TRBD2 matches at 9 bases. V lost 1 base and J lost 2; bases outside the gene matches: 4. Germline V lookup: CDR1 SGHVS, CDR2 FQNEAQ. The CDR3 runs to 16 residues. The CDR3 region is CASSLEASGVTDTQYF. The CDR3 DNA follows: TGTGCCAGCAGCTTAGAGGCTAGCGGGGTCACAGATACGCAGTATTTT.

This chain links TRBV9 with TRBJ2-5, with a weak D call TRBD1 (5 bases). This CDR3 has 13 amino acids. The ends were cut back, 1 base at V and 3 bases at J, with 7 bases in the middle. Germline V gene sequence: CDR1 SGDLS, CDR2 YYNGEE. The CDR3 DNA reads TGTGCCAGCAGCGTAAGACAGAAAGAGACCCAGTACTTC. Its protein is CASSVRQKETQYF. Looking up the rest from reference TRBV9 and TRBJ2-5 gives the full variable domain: DSGVTQTPKHLITATGQRVTLRCSPRSGDLSVYWYQQSLDQGLQFLIQYYNGEERAKGNILERFSAQQFPDLHSELNLSSLELGDSALYFCASSVRQKETQYFGPGTRLLVL.

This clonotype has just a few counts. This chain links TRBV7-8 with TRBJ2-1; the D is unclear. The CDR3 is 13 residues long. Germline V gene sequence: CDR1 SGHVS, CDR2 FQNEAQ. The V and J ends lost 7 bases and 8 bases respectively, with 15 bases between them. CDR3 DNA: TGTGCCAGCAAAAAAGTGCGGCGCGATGAGCAGTTCTTC. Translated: CASKKVRRDEQFF.

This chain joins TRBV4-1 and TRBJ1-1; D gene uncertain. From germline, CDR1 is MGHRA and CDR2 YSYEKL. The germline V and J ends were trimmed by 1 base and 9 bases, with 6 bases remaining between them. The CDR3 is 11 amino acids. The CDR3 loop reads CASSQVGKAFF. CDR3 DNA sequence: TGCGCCAGCAGCCAAGTCGGTAAAGCTTTCTTT.

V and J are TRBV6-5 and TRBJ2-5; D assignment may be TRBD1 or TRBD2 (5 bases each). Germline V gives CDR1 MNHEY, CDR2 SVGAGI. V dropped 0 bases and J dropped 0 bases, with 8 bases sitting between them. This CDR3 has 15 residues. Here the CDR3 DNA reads TGTGCCAGCAGTTACTCGAGAGGGGACCAAGAGACCCAGTACTTC. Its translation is CASSYSRGDQETQYF.

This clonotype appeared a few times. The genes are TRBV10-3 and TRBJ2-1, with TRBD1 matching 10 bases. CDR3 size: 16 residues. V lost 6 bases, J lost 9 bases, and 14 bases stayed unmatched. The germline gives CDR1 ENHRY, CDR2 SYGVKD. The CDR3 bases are TGTGCCATCAGAGACTCCGGGACAGGGGACGGAAGTGAGCAGTTCTTC. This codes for CAIRDSGTGDGSEQFF.

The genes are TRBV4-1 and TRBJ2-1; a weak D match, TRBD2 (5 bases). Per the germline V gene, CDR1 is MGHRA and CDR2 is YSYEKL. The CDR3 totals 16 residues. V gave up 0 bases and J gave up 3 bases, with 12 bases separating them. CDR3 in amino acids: CASSQDVETNYNEQFF. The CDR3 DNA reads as TGCGCCAGCAGCCAAGATGTCGAGACTAACTACAATGAGCAGTTCTTC.

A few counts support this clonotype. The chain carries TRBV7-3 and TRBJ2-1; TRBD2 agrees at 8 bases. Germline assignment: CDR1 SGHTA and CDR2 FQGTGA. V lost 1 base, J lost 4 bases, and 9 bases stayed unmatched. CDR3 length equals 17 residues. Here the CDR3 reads CASSLNLGAGVYNEQFF. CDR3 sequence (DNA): TGTGCCAGCAGCTTAAACTTAGGAGCGGGGGTGTACAATGAGCAGTTCTTC.

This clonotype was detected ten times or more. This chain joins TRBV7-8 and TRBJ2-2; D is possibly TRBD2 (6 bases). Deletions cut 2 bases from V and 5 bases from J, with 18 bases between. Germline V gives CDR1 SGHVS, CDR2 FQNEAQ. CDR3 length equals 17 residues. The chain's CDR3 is CASSLNVEGLGTGELFF. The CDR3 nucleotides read TGTGCCAGCAGCTTAAATGTGGAGGGCCTTGGGACCGGGGAGCTGTTTTTT.

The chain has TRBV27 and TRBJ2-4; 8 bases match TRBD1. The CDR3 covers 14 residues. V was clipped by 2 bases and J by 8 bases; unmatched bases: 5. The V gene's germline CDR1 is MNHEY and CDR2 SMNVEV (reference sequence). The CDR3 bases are TGTGCCAGCAGTTTACGCAGGGGGCGAGACATTCAGTACTTC. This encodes CASSLRRGRDIQYF.

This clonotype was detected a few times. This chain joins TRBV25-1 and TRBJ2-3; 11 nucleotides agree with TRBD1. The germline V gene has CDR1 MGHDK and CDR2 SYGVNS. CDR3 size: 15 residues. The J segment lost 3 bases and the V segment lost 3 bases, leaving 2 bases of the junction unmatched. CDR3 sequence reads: CASSEWDRGTDTQYF. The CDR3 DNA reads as TGTGCCAGCAGTGAGTGGGACAGGGGGACAGATACGCAGTATTTT. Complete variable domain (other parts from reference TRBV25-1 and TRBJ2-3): EADIYQTPRYLVIGTGKKITLECSQTMGHDKMYWYQQDPGMELHLIHYSYGVNSTEKGDLSSESTVSRIRTEHFPLTLESARPSHTSQYLCASSEWDRGTDTQYFGPGTRLTVL.